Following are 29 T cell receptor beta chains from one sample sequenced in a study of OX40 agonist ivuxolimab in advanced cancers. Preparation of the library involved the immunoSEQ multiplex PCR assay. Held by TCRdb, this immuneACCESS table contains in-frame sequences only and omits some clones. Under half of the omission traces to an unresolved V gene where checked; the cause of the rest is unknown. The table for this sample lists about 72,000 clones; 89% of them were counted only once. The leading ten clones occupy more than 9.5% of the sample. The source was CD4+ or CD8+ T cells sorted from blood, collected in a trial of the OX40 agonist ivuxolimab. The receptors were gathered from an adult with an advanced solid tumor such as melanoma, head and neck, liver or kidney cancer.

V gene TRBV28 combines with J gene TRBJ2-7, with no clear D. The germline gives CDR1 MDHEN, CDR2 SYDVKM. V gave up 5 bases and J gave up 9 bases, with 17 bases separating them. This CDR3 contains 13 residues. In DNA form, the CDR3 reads TGTGCCAGCAGTCGCTCGACTGGTTTGGGGCAGTACTTC. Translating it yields CASSRSTGLGQYF.

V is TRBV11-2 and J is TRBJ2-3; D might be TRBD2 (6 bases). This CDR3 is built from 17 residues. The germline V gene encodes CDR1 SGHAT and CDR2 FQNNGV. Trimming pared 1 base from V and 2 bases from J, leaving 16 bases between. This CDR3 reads CASSLGAGLALTDTQYF. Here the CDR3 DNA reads TGTGCCAGCAGCTTAGGGGCTGGGCTAGCGCTCACAGATACGCAGTATTTT.

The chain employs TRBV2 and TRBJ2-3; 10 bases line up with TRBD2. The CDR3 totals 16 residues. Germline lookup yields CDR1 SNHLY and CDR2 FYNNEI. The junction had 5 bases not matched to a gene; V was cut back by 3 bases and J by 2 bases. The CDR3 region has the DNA TGTGCCAGCAGTGAGGGGACTAGCGCATCCACAGATACGCAGTATTTT. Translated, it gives CASSEGTSASTDTQYF.

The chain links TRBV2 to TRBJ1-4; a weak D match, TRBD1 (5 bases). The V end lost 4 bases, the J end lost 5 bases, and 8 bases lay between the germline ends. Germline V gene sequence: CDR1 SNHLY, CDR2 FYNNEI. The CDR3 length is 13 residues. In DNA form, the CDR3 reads TGTGCCAGCAGTGTAAGGGGAAATGAAAAACTGTTTTTT. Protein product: CASSVRGNEKLFF.

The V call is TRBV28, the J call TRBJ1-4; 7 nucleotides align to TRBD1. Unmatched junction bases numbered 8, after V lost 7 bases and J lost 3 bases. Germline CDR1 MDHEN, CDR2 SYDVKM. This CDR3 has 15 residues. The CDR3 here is CASTRTGTANEKLFF. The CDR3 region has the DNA TGTGCCAGCACCAGAACGGGGACAGCTAATGAAAAACTGTTTTTT.

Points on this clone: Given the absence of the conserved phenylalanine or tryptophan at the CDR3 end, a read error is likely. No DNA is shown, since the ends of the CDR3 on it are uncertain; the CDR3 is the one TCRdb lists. CDR3 protein: CASSLALGRREPGTV. This chain connects TRBV5-6 to TRBJ2-3. Ends included, the CDR3 has 15 residues. The germline V gene encodes CDR1 SGHDT and CDR2 YYEEEE.

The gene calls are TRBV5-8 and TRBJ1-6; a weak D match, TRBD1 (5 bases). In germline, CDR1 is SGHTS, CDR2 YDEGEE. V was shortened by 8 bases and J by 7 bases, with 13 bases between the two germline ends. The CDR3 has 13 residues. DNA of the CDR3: TGTGCCAGTAGACCGGGACGGAATTCACCCCTCCACTTT. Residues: CASRPGRNSPLHF.

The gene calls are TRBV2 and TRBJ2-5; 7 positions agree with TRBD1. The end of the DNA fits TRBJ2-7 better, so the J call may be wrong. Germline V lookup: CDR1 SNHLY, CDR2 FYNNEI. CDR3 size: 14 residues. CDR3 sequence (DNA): TGTGCCAGCAGTCTGACAGGGTTCGGGTACGAGCAGTACTTC. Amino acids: CASSLTGFGYEQYF.

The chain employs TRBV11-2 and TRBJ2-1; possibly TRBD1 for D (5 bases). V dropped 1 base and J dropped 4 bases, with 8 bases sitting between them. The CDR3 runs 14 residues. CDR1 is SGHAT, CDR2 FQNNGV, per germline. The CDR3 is CASSLGGGYNEQFF. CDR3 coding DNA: TGTGCCAGCAGCTTAGGGGGCGGTTACAATGAGCAGTTCTTC.

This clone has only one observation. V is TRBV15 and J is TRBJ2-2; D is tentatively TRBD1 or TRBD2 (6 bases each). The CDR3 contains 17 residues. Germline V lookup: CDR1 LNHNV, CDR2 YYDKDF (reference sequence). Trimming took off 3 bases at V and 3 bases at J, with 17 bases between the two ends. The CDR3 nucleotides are TGTGCCACCAGCAGGGGGGGACTGGGGGCGGACACCGGGGAGCTGTTTTTT. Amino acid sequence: CATSRGGLGADTGELFF.

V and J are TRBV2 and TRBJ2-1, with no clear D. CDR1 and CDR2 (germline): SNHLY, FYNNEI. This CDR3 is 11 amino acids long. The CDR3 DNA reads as TGTGTCGGCAGCACCTACAATGAGCAGTTCTTC. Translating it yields CVGSTYNEQFF.

The CDR3 reads CASSYGGLNTGELFF. CDR3 DNA: TGTGCCAGCAGTTACGGGGGCTTGAACACCGGGGAGCTGTTTTTT. This chain uses TRBV28 with TRBJ2-2; D is perhaps TRBD1 or TRBD2 (6 bases each). Per the germline V gene, CDR1 is MDHEN and CDR2 is SYDVKM. V dropped 4 bases and J dropped 1 base, with 10 bases sitting between them. This CDR3 has 15 amino acids.

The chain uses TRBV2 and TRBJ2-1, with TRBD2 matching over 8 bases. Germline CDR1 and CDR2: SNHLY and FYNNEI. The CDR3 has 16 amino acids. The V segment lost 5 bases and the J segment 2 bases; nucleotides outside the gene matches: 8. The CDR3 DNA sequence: TGTGCCAGCAGTTCTAACTGGCGGGGGGCCTACAATGAGCAGTTCTTC. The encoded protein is CASSSNWRGAYNEQFF. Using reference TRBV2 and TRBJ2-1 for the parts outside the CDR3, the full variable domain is EPEVTQTPSHQVTQMGQEVILRCVPISNHLYFYWYRQILGQKVEFLVSFYNNEISEKSEIFDDQFSVERPDGSNFTLKIRSTKLEDSAMYFCASSSNWRGAYNEQFFGPGTRLTVL.

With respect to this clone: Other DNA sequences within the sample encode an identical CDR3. This CDR3 is CASSPDRGTQYF. As DNA, the CDR3 is TGTGCCAGCAGCCCCGACAGGGGGACGCAGTATTTT. V is TRBV7-9 and J is TRBJ2-3; 9 nucleotides agree with TRBD1. V was pared by 5 bases and J by 9 bases, with 3 bases of the junction left unmatched. CDR3 length: 12 amino acids. Germline CDR1 SEHNR, CDR2 FQNEAQ (reference sequence).

CDR3 sequence: CASSQTGTYGYTF. The DNA for the CDR3 is TGTGCCAGCAGCCAAACAGGGACCTATGGCTACACCTTC. The chain couples TRBV7-9 to TRBJ1-2; D is perhaps TRBD1 (6 bases). This CDR3 has 13 residues. The V gene's germline CDR1 is SEHNR and CDR2 FQNEAQ (reference sequence). V lost 5 bases and J lost 4, with 11 bases in between. The whole variable domain, remainder taken from reference TRBV7-9 and TRBJ1-2, is DTGVSQNPRHKITKRGQNVTFRCDPISEHNRLYWYRQTLGQGPEFLTYFQNEAQLEKSRLLSDRFSAERPKGSFSTLEIQRTEQGDSAMYLCASSQTGTYGYTFGSGTRLTVV.

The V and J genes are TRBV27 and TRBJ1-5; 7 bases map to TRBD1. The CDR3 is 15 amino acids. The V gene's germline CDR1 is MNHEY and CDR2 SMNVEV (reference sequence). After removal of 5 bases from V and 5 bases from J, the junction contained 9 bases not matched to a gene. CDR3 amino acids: CASSLIRGVDQPQHF. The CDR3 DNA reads TGTGCCAGCAGTCTAATCAGGGGGGTGGATCAGCCCCAGCATTTT.

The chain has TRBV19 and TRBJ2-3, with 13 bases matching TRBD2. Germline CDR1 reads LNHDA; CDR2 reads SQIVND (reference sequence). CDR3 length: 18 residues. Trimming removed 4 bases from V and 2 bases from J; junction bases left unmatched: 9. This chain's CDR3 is CASSTHQTSGGATDTQYF. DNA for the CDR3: TGTGCCAGTAGTACTCACCAAACTAGCGGGGGGGCCACAGATACGCAGTATTTT.

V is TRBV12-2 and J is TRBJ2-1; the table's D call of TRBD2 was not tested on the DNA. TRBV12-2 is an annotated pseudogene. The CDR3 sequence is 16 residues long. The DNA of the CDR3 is TGTGCAAGTCGCTTAGCGGGACTAGCGGGCTACAATGAGCAGTTCTTC. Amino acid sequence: CASRLAGLAGYNEQFF.

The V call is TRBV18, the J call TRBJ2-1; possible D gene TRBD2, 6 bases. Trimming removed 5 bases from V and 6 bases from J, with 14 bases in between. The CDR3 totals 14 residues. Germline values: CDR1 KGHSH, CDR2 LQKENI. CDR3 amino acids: CASSVPYSGNEQFF. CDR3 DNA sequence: TGTGCCAGCTCAGTCCCTTATAGCGGCAATGAGCAGTTCTTC.

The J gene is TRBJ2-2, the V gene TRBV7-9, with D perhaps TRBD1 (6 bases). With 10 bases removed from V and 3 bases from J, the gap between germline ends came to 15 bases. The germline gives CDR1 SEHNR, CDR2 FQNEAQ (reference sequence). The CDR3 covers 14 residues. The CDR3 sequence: CATQLGAYTGELFF. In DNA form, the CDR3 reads TGTGCCACCCAGTTGGGGGCTTACACCGGGGAGCTGTTTTTT.

As DNA, the CDR3 is TGTGCCAGCAGCTTTGTACCCGGGACAGGTCACACCGGGGAGCTGTTTTTT. Translation gives CASSFVPGTGHTGELFF. The rearrangement joins TRBV11-2 to TRBJ2-2; TRBD1 matches at 8 bases. CDR1 is SGHAT and CDR2 is FQNNGV in the germline V gene. This CDR3 has 17 amino acids. The ends lost 3 bases at V and 3 bases at J; junction bases unmatched: 9.

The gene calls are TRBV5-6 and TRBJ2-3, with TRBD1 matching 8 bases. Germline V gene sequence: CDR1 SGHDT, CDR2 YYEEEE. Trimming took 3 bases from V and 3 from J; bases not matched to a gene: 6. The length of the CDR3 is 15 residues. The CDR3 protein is CASSSGGAGTDTQYF. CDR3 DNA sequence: TGTGCCAGCAGCTCAGGGGGCGCGGGGACAGATACGCAGTATTTT.

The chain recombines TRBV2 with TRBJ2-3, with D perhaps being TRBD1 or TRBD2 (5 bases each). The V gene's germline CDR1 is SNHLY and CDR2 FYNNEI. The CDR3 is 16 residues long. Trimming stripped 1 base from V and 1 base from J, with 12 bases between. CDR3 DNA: TGTGCCAGCAGTGAAGGGGGGATTGCCCGCACAGATACGCAGTATTTT. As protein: CASSEGGIARTDTQYF.

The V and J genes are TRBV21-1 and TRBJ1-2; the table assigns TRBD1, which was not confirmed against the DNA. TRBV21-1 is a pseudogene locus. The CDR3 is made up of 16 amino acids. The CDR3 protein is CASSKSDREVNYGYTF. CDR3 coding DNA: TGTGCCAGCAGCAAATCGGACAGGGAGGTCAACTATGGCTACACCTTC.

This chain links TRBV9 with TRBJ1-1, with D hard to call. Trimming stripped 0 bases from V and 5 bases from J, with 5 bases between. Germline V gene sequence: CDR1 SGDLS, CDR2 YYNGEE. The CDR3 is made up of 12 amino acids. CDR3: CASSVVETEAFF. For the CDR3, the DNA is TGTGCCAGCAGCGTAGTAGAAACTGAAGCTTTCTTT.

CDR3 sequence reads: CASSQVGGRDDTQYF. In DNA form, the CDR3 reads TGTGCCAGCAGCCAAGTGGGGGGCCGTGATGATACGCAGTATTTT. This sequence joins TRBV4-2 and TRBJ2-3; D may match TRBD1 or TRBD2 (6 bases each). The CDR3 has 15 amino acids. Trimming pared 1 base from V and 6 bases from J, leaving 14 bases between. The V gene's germline CDR1 is LGHNA and CDR2 YNFKEQ.

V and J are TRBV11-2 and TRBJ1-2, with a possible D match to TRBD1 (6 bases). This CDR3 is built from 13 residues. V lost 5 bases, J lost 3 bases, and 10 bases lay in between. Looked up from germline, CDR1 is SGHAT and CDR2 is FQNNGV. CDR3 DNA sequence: TGTGCCAGCAGCCCAGGGGTGTACTATGGCTACACCTTC. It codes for CASSPGVYYGYTF.

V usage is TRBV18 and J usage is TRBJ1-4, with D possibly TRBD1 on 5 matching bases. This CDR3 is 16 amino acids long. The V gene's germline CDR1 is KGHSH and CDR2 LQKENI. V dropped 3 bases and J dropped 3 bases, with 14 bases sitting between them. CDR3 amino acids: CASSPPTGAANEKLFF. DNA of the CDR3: TGTGCCAGCTCACCCCCAACAGGTGCTGCTAATGAAAAACTGTTTTTT.

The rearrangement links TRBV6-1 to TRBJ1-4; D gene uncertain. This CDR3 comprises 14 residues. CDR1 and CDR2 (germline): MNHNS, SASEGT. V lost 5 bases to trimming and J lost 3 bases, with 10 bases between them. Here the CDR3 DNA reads TGTGCCAGCAGTCGGACTTGGGCTAATGAAAAACTGTTTTTT. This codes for CASSRTWANEKLFF.